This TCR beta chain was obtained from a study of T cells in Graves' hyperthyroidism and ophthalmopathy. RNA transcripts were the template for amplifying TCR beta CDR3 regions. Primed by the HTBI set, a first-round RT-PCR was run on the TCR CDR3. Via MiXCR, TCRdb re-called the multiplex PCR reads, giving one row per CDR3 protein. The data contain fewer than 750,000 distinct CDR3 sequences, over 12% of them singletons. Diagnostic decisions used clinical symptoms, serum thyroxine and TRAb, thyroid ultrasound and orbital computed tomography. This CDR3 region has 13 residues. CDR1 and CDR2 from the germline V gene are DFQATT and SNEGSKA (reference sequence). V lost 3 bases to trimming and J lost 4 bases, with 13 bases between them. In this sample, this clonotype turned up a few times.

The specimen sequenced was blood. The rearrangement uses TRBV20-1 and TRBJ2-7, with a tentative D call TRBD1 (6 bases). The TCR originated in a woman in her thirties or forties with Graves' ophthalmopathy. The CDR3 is CSASRDTHYEQYF. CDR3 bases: TGCAGTGCTAGCCGGGACACCCATTACGAGCAGTACTTC.